These T cell receptor beta chains were read from a single sample in a study of blood T cells in healthy people across ages. TCRdb re-called the 5' RACE reads through MiXCR, storing one row per CDR3 protein. The table shows 500,000 to 700,000 distinct CDR3 sequences, with about 30% occurring only once. Sequencing was done on a sample of blood. These receptors were taken from a woman of 80 years or more in good health. CDR3s include the opening cysteine and the closing phenylalanine or tryptophan. D genes are given only for firm matches. Expanded clones are given a class, and other clones once, few, many or no size at all.

size,J,V,D,DNA,CDR3
few,TRBJ1-2,TRBV12-3/TRBV12-4,.,TGTGCCAGCAGCCGGGACGGCCCTAACTATGGCTACACCTTC,CASSRDGPNYGYTF
.,TRBJ1-1,TRBV5-1,.,TGCGCCAGCAGGGATACAGCGGGGTTGGCTGACGCTTTCTTT,CASRDTAGLADAFF
.,TRBJ2-1,TRBV20-1,.,TGCAGTGCTAGGACTCCCTCCTACAATGAGCAGTTCTTC,CSARTPSYNEQFF
few,TRBJ1-1,TRBV6-1,.,TGTGCCAGCAGTCGTAGGGGCGGCTGGGACACTGAAGCTTTCTTT,CASSRRGGWDTEAFF
once,TRBJ1-2,TRBV7-2,.,TGTGCCAGCAGCTTAGACGGGACGCAAAGCTCCTATGGCTACACCTTC,CASSLDGTQSSYGYTF
many,TRBJ2-5,TRBV27,TRBD1,TGTGCCAGCAGTTTGGGACAGGGGGCGCAACAGGAGACCCAGTACTTC,CASSLGQGAQQETQYF
.,TRBJ2-7,TRBV20-1,.,TGCAGTGCTAGCGACAGTACCTACGAGCAGTACTTC,CSASDSTYEQYF
many,TRBJ2-5,TRBV3-1,TRBD1,TGTGCCAGCAGCCCCCGGAGGACAGGGGAGATGGAGACCCAGTACTTC,CASSPRRTGEMETQYF
few,TRBJ1-2,TRBV10-3,.,TGTGCCATCAGTGACGACAAAACCTTAAACTATGGCTACACCTTC,CAISDDKTLNYGYTF
.,TRBJ2-3,TRBV7-9,.,TGTGCCAGCAGCCCAGGGAACGCGGAAGATACGCAGTATTTT,CASSPGNAEDTQYF
.,TRBJ2-1,TRBV5-6,.,TGTGCCAGCAGCTTGAGGGGGGGATGGGGGGATGAGCAGTTCTTC,CASSLRGGWGDEQFF
.,TRBJ2-5,TRBV7-2,TRBD2,TGTGCCAGCAGCTTCCTCCCGGGACTAGAAGAGACCCAGTACTTC,CASSFLPGLEETQYF
many,TRBJ1-2,TRBV7-3,.,TGTGCCAGCAGCTTTTTTGGGCAGGGTAGCAATGGCTACACCTTC,CASSFFGQGSNGYTF
.,TRBJ2-5,TRBV12-3/TRBV12-4,.,TGTGCCAGCAGTATCACAGGTGGTTCGGGGACCCAGTACTTC,CASSITGGSGTQYF
.,TRBJ2-5,TRBV7-3,TRBD1,TGTGCCAGCAGCTCTGCAGGACAGGTTGGAGAGACCCAGTACTTC,CASSSAGQVGETQYF
many,TRBJ2-7,TRBV20-1,TRBD1,TGCAGTGCTAGAGATATGGGGACAGGGCCCTACGAGCAGTACTTC,CSARDMGTGPYEQYF
.,TRBJ2-5,TRBV5-1,.,TGCGCCAGCAGCTTATCAGGGGCTGCCTTGGGAGAGCAGTACTTC,CASSLSGAALGEQYF
.,TRBJ2-1,TRBV20-1,TRBD1,TGCAGTGCTAGAGCTCCGGGACAGGGTTTCAATGAGCAGTTCTTC,CSARAPGQGFNEQFF
many,TRBJ1-2,TRBV21-1,.,TGTGCCAGCAGCAGACGGGGAGACGGGAGCTATGGCTACACCTTC,CASSRRGDGSYGYTF
.,TRBJ1-6,TRBV30,TRBD1,TGTGCCTGGAGTGGGGGACAGGGGCTCTCACCCCTCCACTTT,CAWSGGQGLSPLHF
many,TRBJ2-1,TRBV7-9,TRBD2,TGTGCCAGCAGCTTTCCTAGCGGGGTTACCTACAATGAGCAGTTCTTC,CASSFPSGVTYNEQFF
many,TRBJ2-1,TRBV5-1,TRBD2,TGCGCCAGCAGCGCAGCCGGGACTAACTACAATGAGCAGTTCTTC,CASSAAGTNYNEQFF
many,TRBJ2-7,TRBV7-2,TRBD1,TGTGCCAGCAGCTTAGGCGACAGGGGGGGCTACGAGCAGTACTTC,CASSLGDRGGYEQYF
.,TRBJ1-2,TRBV5-1,.,TGCGCCAGCAGCCCACGACAGTCGGTAGAACTATATGGCTACACCTTC,CASSPRQSVELYGYTF
many,TRBJ2-3,TRBV5-1,TRBD1,TGCGCCAGCAGCTTGGGACAGGGAGTAGCAGATACGCAGTATTTT,CASSLGQGVADTQYF
many,TRBJ1-2,TRBV6-5,TRBD1,TGTGCCAGCAGTCCAACAACAGGGGACTATGGCTACACCTTC,CASSPTTGDYGYTF
many,TRBJ2-7,TRBV5-6,.,TGTGCCAGCAGTTCGCTGGGGGACACCGCCTACGAGCAGTACTTC,CASSSLGDTAYEQYF
few,TRBJ1-3,TRBV4-3,TRBD1,TGCGCCAGCAGCCAAGTTCCGGGACAGTACTCTGGAAACACCATATATTTT,CASSQVPGQYSGNTIYF
many,TRBJ1-4,TRBV6-6,TRBD1,TGTGCCGGTTCCCGACAGGGGTTTGAAAAACTGTTTTTT,CAGSRQGFEKLFF
many,TRBJ2-7,TRBV6-6,TRBD1,TGTGCCAGCAGTGGACAGGGAGGAGGCTACGAGCAGTACTTC,CASSGQGGGYEQYF
many,TRBJ2-7,TRBV20-1,.,TGCAGTCTTCAGGGTCCCTACGAGCAGTACTTC,CSLQGPYEQYF
.,TRBJ1-1,TRBV30,.,TGTGCCTGGAATCTGAAACGGGGGGGAATGAACACTGAAGCTTTCTTT,CAWNLKRGGMNTEAFF
few,TRBJ1-1,TRBV5-1,TRBD1,TGCGCCAGCAGCTTGGGGGGACAGAATAGGGCAGACACTGAAGCTTTCTTT,CASSLGGQNRADTEAFF
.,TRBJ1-1,TRBV2,.,TGTGCCAGCACGGGTGGTAGGGCGAACACTGAAGCTTTCTTT,CASTGGRANTEAFF
many,TRBJ2-1,TRBV29-1,.,TGCAGCGTTTCTGGAACACAGCAGTTCTTC,CSVSGTQQFF
few,TRBJ1-2,TRBV7-9,.,TGTGCCAGCAGCTCTCAACAGGGTTCGGGCTATGGCTACACCTTC,CASSSQQGSGYGYTF
few,TRBJ1-3,TRBV20-1,.,TGCAGTGCTAGCACAGGGATAGGAAACACCATATATTTT,CSASTGIGNTIYF
.,TRBJ2-7,TRBV15,.,TGTGCCACCAGCAGAGAGGGGGTAGGCTACGAGCAGTACTTC,CATSREGVGYEQYF
.,TRBJ1-1,TRBV7-9,.,TGTGCCAGCAGCTCCGCCGGGGGCGCGGGCACTGAAGCTTTCTTT,CASSSAGGAGTEAFF
.,TRBJ2-3,TRBV29-1,.,TGCAGCGTTGAGGGCGGGAAGAACACAGATACGCAGTATTTT,CSVEGGKNTDTQYF
.,TRBJ2-7,TRBV7-2,.,TGTGCCAGCAGCTTAGCTTTGCGGACCGTCGAGCAGTACTTC,CASSLALRTVEQYF
few,TRBJ1-1,TRBV6-6,.,TGTGCCAGCAGTTACCCTTCCGGGACACTGAACACTGAAGCTTTCTTT,CASSYPSGTLNTEAFF
many,TRBJ2-5,TRBV12-3/TRBV12-4,.,TGTGCCAGCAGTCTACAGGGCCCCGAGACCCAGTACTTC,CASSLQGPETQYF
many,TRBJ2-3,TRBV6-4,.,TGTGCCAGCAGTCAGGGGACCTTTAGCACAGATACGCAGTATTTT,CASSQGTFSTDTQYF
few,TRBJ1-2,TRBV2,TRBD1,TGTGCCAGCAACCCTACCGGGACAGCTTCTAACTATGGCTACACCTTC,CASNPTGTASNYGYTF
.,TRBJ2-2,TRBV27,.,TGTGCCAGCAGTCCCAGGCAGCCGGCGGATTACACCGGGGAGCTGTTTTTT,CASSPRQPADYTGELFF